Sequencing of this TCR beta chain was carried out in a study of CD8+ T cells in alopecia areata. This clone was seen more than once but under ten times. Trimming took 2 bases from V and 4 from J, leaving 6 bases between them. This CDR3 spans 13 amino acids. CDR1 is KGHSH, CDR2 LQKENI, per germline. Extracted from the samples, RNA was reverse transcribed into cDNA to serve as the sequencing template. TCRdb's table, derived via immunoSEQ multiplex PCR, lists solely in-frame clones and lacks some. The sample records about 150,000 clones, roughly 50% being singletons. The material sequenced was CD4+ T cells sorted from blood. The genes are TRBV18 and TRBJ2-1; D unclear. The source of this sequence is a human donor with alopecia areata. In nucleotides, the CDR3 is TGTGCCAGCTCACCAGCGGTATACAATGAGCAGTTCTTC. This sequence encodes CASSPAVYNEQFF. The entire variable domain, with the rest obtained from reference TRBV18 and TRBJ2-1, is as follows: NAGVMQNPRHLVRRRGQEARLRCSPMKGHSHVYWYRQLPEEGLKFMVYLQKENIIDESGMPKERFSAEFPKEGPSILRIQQVVRGDSAAYFCASSPAVYNEQFFGPGTRLTVL.